The next 9 T cell receptor beta chains were all read from a single sample in a study of identical twins. TCRdb fed the 5' RACE reads into MiXCR, producing one record per CDR3 protein. The data show about 530,000 distinct CDR3 sequences, 20% to 25% seen once. In addition, the sample was reused for a study of yellow fever vaccine responses in identical twins.

The material sequenced was CD4+ T cells sorted from blood. The receptor set was obtained from a woman aged 18-29 years in good health.

This clonotype was seen ten or more times. The chain couples TRBV6-1 to TRBJ1-6, with D possibly TRBD1 on 6 matching bases. The germline CDR1 and CDR2 sequences are MNHNS and SASEGT. V lost 6 bases, J lost 8 bases, and 11 bases lay in between. The CDR3 consists of 13 residues. This CDR3 reads CASSIHRDSPLHF. CDR3 bases: TGTGCCAGCAGCATTCACAGGGATTCACCCCTCCACTTT.

This clonotype was seen a few times. V and J are TRBV15 and TRBJ2-3, with D tentatively TRBD2 (6 bases). Germline loops: CDR1 LNHNV, CDR2 YYDKDF (reference sequence). The CDR3 is made up of 16 amino acids. Trimming removed 1 base from V and 1 base from J, with 12 bases in between. CDR3 nucleotides: TGTGCCACCAGCAGAGCACCAGGAGGGGGCACAGATACGCAGTATTTT. It codes for CATSRAPGGGTDTQYF.

This clonotype appeared a few times. The J gene is TRBJ2-5, the V gene TRBV24-1; D is uncertain. V was cut by 4 bases and J by 7 bases, with 9 bases left in between. CDR1 and CDR2 (germline): KGHDR, SFDVKD. The CDR3 loop spans 12 amino acids. This CDR3 reads CATSESGRTQYF. The CDR3 nucleotides read TGTGCCACCAGTGAATCGGGTCGGACCCAGTACTTC.

The table lists this clonotype with a few counts. The chain combines TRBV21-1 with TRBJ1-6; TRBD1, the table's D call, lacks a check against the DNA. TRBV21-1 is tagged as a pseudogene. The CDR3 is made up of 16 amino acids. CDR3 in amino acids: CASSKALVRDNSPLHF. DNA of the CDR3: TGTGCCAGCAGCAAAGCCTTAGTCAGGGATAATTCACCCCTCCACTTT.

In this sample, this clonotype turned up a few times. V is TRBV4-2 and J is TRBJ2-3, with a tentative D call TRBD2 (5 bases). Trimming removed 0 bases from V and 6 bases from J, with 16 bases in between. Germline assignment: CDR1 LGHNA and CDR2 YNFKEQ. CDR3 size: 16 residues. The CDR3 spells CASSQEVVGVPDTQYF. The CDR3 coding sequence is TGTGCCAGCAGCCAAGAGGTGGTCGGGGTCCCGGATACGCAGTATTTT.

The V and J genes are TRBV5-1 and TRBJ2-7; 7 nucleotides agree with TRBD1. The germline gives CDR1 SGHRS, CDR2 YFSETQ. The V gene end was trimmed by 3 bases and the J gene end by 4 bases; junction bases not matched to a gene: 7. The CDR3 extends over 14 amino acids. The CDR3 DNA reads as TGCGCCAGCAGCTCGGACGGGACAGCTTACGAGCAGTACTTC. It codes for CASSSDGTAYEQYF.

There are a few counts of this clonotype. The chain joins TRBV3-1 to TRBJ2-7, with D perhaps matching TRBD2 (5 bases). Germline V gives CDR1 LGHDT, CDR2 YNNKEL (reference sequence). Trimming shortened V by 4 bases and J by 4 bases, and 17 bases separated the two germline ends. The CDR3 is 15 residues long. The CDR3 DNA reads TGTGCCAGCAGCCCACCCGGGAAAGTTTCGTACGAGCAGTACTTC. Protein sequence: CASSPPGKVSYEQYF.

The chain uses TRBV12-3 or TRBV12-4 and TRBJ2-2; 8 nucleotides align to TRBD2. The junction had 8 bases not matched to a gene; V was cut back by 11 bases and J by 0 bases. The CDR3 covers 15 residues. In DNA, the CDR3 is TGTGCCGAACCGACGGGGGGGGCGAACACCGGGGAGCTGTTTTTT. Translating it yields CAEPTGGANTGELFF.

The V call is TRBV19, the J call TRBJ2-3, with 7 bases lining up with TRBD1. Germline CDR1 and CDR2: LNHDA and SQIVND (reference sequence). This CDR3 has 12 amino acids. The V gene end was trimmed by 6 bases and the J gene end by 11 bases; junction bases not matched to a gene: 8. CDR3 coding DNA: TGTGCCAGTAGAGGAGTGGGGACAGAGCAGTATTTT. Translating gives CASRGVGTEQYF.